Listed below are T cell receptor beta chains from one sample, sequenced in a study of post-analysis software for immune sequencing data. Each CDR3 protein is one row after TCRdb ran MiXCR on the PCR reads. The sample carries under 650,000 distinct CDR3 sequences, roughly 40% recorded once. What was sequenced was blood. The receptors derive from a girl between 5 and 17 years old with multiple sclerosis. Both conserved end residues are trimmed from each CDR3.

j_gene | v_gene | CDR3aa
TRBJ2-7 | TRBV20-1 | SARDLAGGPYEQY
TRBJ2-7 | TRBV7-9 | ASSKLTGTYEQY
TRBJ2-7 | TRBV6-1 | ASADSYEQY
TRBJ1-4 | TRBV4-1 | ASSQADRMVEKLF
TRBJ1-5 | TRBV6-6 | ASRPQGYQPQH
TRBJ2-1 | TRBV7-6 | ASRPITSSGGHNEQF
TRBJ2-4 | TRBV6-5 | ASSPRTSDIQY
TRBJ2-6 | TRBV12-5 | ASGLVRLSGANVLT
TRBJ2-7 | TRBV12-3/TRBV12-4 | ASSLFGPGPSYEQY
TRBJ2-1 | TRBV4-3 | ASSHTSRSSNEQF
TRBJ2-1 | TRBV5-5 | ASSGGLVNEQF
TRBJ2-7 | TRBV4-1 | ASSQAATYEQY
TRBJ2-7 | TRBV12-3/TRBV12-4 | ASSPHDRRLTEQY
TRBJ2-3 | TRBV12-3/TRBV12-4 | ASSPNPTDTQY
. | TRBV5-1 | ASSLIHLAASKETQY
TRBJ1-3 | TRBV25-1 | ASSGTTGISPYSGNTIY
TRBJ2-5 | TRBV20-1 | SVSRGNQETQY
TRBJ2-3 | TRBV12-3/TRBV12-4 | ASSFAEFTDAEY
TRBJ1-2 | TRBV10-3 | AISSDREANYGYT
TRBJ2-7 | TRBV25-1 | ASSRGGKGSYEQY
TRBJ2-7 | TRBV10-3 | AIRARSSYEQY
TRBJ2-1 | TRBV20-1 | SAGLLTRYGEQF
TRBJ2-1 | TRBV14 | ASSRGVRGSNEQF
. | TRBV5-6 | ASSPDRTETQY
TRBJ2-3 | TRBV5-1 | ASSLEGKRGTDTQY
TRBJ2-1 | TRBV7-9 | ASSFTLAGYEQF
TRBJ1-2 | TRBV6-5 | ASNPQTGYGYT
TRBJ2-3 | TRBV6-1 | ASRSRGVADTQY
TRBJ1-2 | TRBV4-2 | ASSQDTVTGRTLGYGYT
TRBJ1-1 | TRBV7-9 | ASSLAYRGKARLTEAF
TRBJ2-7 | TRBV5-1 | ASSAGQDTYEQY
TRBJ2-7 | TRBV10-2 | ASRRLGTGFYEQY
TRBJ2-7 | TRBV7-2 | ASSLGGIAGVYEQY
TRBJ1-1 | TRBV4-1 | ASSQVSGLTREAF
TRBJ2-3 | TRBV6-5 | ASRTTRATDTQY
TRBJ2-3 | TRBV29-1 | SFGGDRTDTQY
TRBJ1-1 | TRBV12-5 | ASGLVPRGTEAF
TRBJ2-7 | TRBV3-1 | ASSQDLAGGGDEQY
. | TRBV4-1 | ASSSPKGQGPYEQY
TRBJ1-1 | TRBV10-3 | TISPGPMNTEAF
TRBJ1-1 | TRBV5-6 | ASSRGQGAAGAF
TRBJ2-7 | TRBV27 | ASSSTGKASYEQY
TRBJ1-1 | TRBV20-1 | SASIQGNTEAF